This T cell receptor (beta chain) was recovered during a study of T cell responses to AZD1222 COVID-19 vaccine. The CDR3 runs 14 residues. The germline V gene has CDR1 SGHRS and CDR2 YFSETQ. Trimming took off 4 bases at V and 3 bases at J, with 11 bases between the two ends. Here immunoSEQ multiplex PCR was the method, and the copy in TCRdb shows in-frame clones only, minus some. The table records 90,000 or so clones, about nine tenths of them present only once. The sequence derives from an adult in good health. This chain uses TRBV5-1 with TRBJ2-1; D ambiguous. Sequenced here: peripheral blood, sampled on day 0 of AZD1222 vaccination. CDR3 protein: CASSQSTSYNEQFF. CDR3 DNA sequence: TGCGCCAGCAGCCAATCGACAAGCTACAATGAGCAGTTCTTC.